This T cell receptor beta chain was obtained from a study of cytomegalovirus exposure and HLA in healthy donors (dated by TCRdb to between 2016 and 2019). Notes on the research overall: According to an earlier analysis of a few hundred of the donors, about 179 million T cells yielded 90 million to 130 million unique TCR beta sequences and 250 to 350 Gb of sequence data. All discovery cohort repertoires had been generated on a single sequencing platform. The study aimed to test whether cataloging public T cell receptors could reveal signatures of past pathogen exposure. Of the roughly 400 genotyped donors, approximately 81% were placed in the genetic ancestry cluster associated with self-reported Caucasian donors. To study patterns of TCR occurrence, a later analysis re-analyzed previously published TCR beta repertoires from 666 donors and added high-resolution HLA genotyping. HLA typing included class I and class II loci at four-digit resolution. About 300 gigabases of sequencing data and around 88 million unique TCR sequences made up an early release that covered about 640 HLA-typed donors. Rather than using new phenotypic data, the later analysis identified candidate immune exposures from TCR beta sequences and from how often those sequences occurred across donors. Because of strong linkage in the cohort, a handful of DR-DQ haplotypes were treated as single units for association and clustering. Donor age, sex, ethnicity and CMV serostatus were compiled together with the repertoire data. A later genetic analysis used genome-wide SNP genotypes for about three fifths of the 666 donors, treating that subset as a discovery cohort. The number of typed donors differed by locus: about 629-640 for A, B, C, DRB1 and DQB1; some 500 for DQA1; some 590 for DPA1; and approximately 450 for DPB1. Across approximately 420 genotyped donors of the cohort, an average of about 200,000 unique TCR beta nucleotide sequences per donor were sequenced, and roughly a sixth of those sequences were non-productive. To decide whether each TCR beta V gene segment behaved as functional or pseudogenic, an earlier analysis of several hundred of the donors relied on high-throughput TCR beta sequencing. To predict cytomegalovirus infection status, the study brought together high-throughput TCR immunosequencing, statistical association of individual TCRs with disease status, and machine learning. A separate validation cohort of roughly 120 different subjects was used in addition to the roughly 670-subject first cohort. The T cell repertoires of under 750 subjects were profiled by immunosequencing and related to cytomegalovirus serostatus. What the work shows at the level of the full study, not this receptor alone: Only TCR beta chains were sequenced in this cohort, and the absence of alpha or paired-chain data limited detectable features. A group of highly shared sequence variants was considered likely to be a technical artifact of the sequencing pipeline. When HLA alleles, especially DR and DQ, strongly co-occurred, attributing TCR associations to individual alleles was difficult. In a later analysis, several top co-occurrence clusters were reported to appear linked to parvovirus B19, influenza, CMV and Epstein-Barr virus. Fewer than 20 rarely observed V segments, including chromosome 9 orphons, were excluded from the earlier analysis of approximately 600 of the donors because counts were too low. In a later genetic analysis, a missense DCLRE1C variant was associated with V-gene and J-gene trimming of TCR beta chains, and the association was replicated in an independent cohort. In both the original and validation cohorts, the classifier was reported to diagnose cytomegalovirus status with high specificity and sensitivity. In a later analysis, HLA-associated TCR beta chains showed more clonal expansion and lower generation probabilities than non-associated chains that were equally common. In an earlier analysis of fewer than 750 of the donors, most TCR beta V segments were observed in productive rearrangements about 87% or about 30% of the time, broadly matching IMGT annotations. According to a later analysis, most CMV-associated TCR beta chains appeared to be HLA-restricted, and the HLA associations seemed to be driven largely by CMV exposure. Because HLA typing was unavailable for some donors at each locus, only the typed subset was used in association tests. According to the authors, the approach could potentially be generalized to other disease states and immunological phenotypes. A further reported finding was that TCR beta sequences accurately predicted the HLA-A and HLA-B alleles for most subjects in the first cohort. Correlated functional status among segregating V segments might reflect linkage disequilibrium, but an unknown experimental factor could not be ruled out. According to a later analysis, TCR association rates differed among HLA loci, with DRB1 alleles showing the most associated TCRs and HLA-C alleles showing the fewest. The only immune exposure information available for the cohort was CMV serostatus. At a false discovery rate of 0.05, a later analysis linked 16,951 TCR beta sequences to specific HLA alleles. Presence/absence analyses assumed roughly uniform sequencing depth across donors, an assumption that may not hold. In a later genetic analysis, fewer N-insertions in productive TCRs were reported among donors in an Asian-associated ancestry cluster than the approximately 710-donor mean. A few of the identified cytomegalovirus-associated TCR beta chains were confirmed in vitro to be specific for cytomegalovirus antigens. Because the 87-base-pair reads could not distinguish some IMGT-functional V segments, including TRBV6-2 and TRBV6-3, those segments were excluded. While some public TCRs were present in many individuals, most TCR sequences turned up only very rarely across donors. In the study, 150 to 200 TCR beta chains were listed as associated with cytomegalovirus.

The cohort was made up of 650 to 700 healthy bone marrow donors. At the time of sampling, every cohort member was nominally healthy, though immune exposures that went unrecorded were likely present. The donor tested CMV seronegative, placing the donor among the 300 to 400 seronegative members of the cohort. Each donor provided a peripheral blood sample, and peripheral blood mononuclear cells were used for TCR beta sequencing. Genomic DNA was extracted from the blood cell samples with the Qiagen DNeasy Blood Extraction Kit. The CDR3 runs 12 amino acids, cysteine and phenylalanine included. Only CDR3 DNA remains: 36 bases, in frame from the first base. The CDR1 and CDR2 encoded by the germline V gene are SGHVS and FQNEAQ. The library was prepared using the immunoSEQ multiplex PCR assay. The multiplex PCR relied on a mix of 60 forward primers for TCR Vbeta segments and 13 reverse primers for TCR Jbeta segments. Amplification of the CDR3 region of rearranged TCR beta genes was performed with a multiplex PCR assay on genomic DNA. The Illumina HiSeq System was used to sequence the amplified TCR beta libraries as 87-base-pair reads. The study's processing was this. In a later analysis, tens of millions of unique TCR beta chains were counted across the roughly 670 repertoires, and around 10 million of these chains were shared by at least two donors. Raw reads were error-corrected and collapsed into unique sequences by a nearest-neighbor algorithm in which closely related sequences were merged to remove PCR and sequencing errors. V, D and J gene segments were assigned by aligning CDR3 sequences to IMGT reference sequences. Each retained sequence needed at least a six-nucleotide match to both a V gene segment and a J gene segment. A rearrangement was called productive if the CDR3 had no stop codons and remained in frame with V and J, and every other rearrangement was called non-productive. CDR3 was defined according to IMGT convention as the region running from the second conserved V-encoded cysteine to the conserved J-encoded phenylalanine. The earlier analysis of 587 of the donors excluded sequences that lacked an unambiguous match to a single V gene segment. In an earlier analysis of approximately 560 of the donors, a V segment was called functional when productive rearrangements were above 56.7%, and segregating when the standard deviation between donors exceeded 5%. A statistical classification framework was built to diagnose cytomegalovirus status from the catalog of TCR beta chain sequences. V and J gene assignment, in a later analysis, came from comparing TCR nucleotide sequences with IMGT/GENE-DB human TR gene sequences. The TCRdist pipeline was used in a later analysis to assign CDR3 sequences and most-parsimonious VDJ recombination scenarios. In a later analysis, each TCR beta chain was defined by its CDR3 amino acid sequence together with its V-gene family, and reads without a unique V-gene family were excluded. In a later analysis, around 600 highly shared, low-generation-probability nucleotide sequences were removed to address suspected cross-contamination and a sequencing artifact. For each public chain, a later analysis derived a clonal expansion index from normalized ranks of inferred template counts within each repertoire. Generation probabilities in a later analysis came from a VDJ recombination model fitted to out-of-frame rearrangements, and those results were checked against IGoR. Hypergeometric tests were used in a later analysis to score TCR-TCR, TCR-HLA and TCR-CMV co-occurrence, with a repertoire-size bias correction applied to the TCR pairs. To estimate false discovery rates, a later analysis permuted the HLA or CMV assignments 20 times. In a later analysis, co-occurring TCRs were grouped using DBSCAN, with TCRdist sequence similarity added in when clustering inside HLA-allele-positive subsets. Repertoires with fewer than 30,000 or more than 120,000 public chains, plus five repertoires with anomalous nucleotide sharing, were excluded from co-occurrence clustering. In its TCRdb copy, this immuneACCESS table keeps in-frame sequences only and misses some clones. Where compared with another copy, unresolved V genes explain less than half of these, and the others have no known cause. V, J and clone size derive from that table, while D and trimming were established from the DNA sequence. The sample has 200,000 to 250,000 clones on record, around 83% of them singletons. Of the sample, less than 3.5% is held by the ten largest clones.

Details on this clone: Its cognate antigen has yet to be identified. No base quality information exists; no much larger clone differs at one position.

The clonotype was recovered from a middle-aged woman in good health and CMV-seronegative. The V and J segments used are TRBV7-8 and TRBJ2-1; possibly the D gene is TRBD2, per 5 matching bases. The sequenced sample consisted of PBMCs. The DNA is TGTGTGGCGTGGGAGCCCTACAATGAGCAGTTCTTC. Translation gives CVAWEPYNEQFF.